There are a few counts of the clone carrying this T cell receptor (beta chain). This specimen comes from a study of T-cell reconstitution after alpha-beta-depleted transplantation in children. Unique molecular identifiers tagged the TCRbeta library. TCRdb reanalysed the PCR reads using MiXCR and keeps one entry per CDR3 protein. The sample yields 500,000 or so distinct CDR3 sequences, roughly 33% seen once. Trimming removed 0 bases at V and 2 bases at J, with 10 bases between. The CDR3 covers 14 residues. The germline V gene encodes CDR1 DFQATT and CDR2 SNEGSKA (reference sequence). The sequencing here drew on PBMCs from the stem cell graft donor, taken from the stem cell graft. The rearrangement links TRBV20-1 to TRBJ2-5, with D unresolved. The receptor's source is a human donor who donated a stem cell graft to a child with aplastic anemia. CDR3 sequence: CSARDWADQETQYF. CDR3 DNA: TGCAGTGCTAGAGATTGGGCAGATCAAGAGACCCAGTACTTC.